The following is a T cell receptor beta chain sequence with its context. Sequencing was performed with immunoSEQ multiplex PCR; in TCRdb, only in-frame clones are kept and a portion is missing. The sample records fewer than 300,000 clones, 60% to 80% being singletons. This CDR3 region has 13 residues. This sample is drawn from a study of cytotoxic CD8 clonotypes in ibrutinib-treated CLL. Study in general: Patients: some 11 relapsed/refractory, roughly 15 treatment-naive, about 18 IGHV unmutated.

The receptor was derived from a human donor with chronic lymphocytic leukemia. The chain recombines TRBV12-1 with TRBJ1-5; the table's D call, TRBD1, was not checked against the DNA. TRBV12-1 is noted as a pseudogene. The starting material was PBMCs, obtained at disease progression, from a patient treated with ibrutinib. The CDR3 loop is CASEDRSYQPQHF. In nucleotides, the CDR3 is TGTGCCAGCGAGGACAGAAGTTATCAGCCCCAGCATTTT.